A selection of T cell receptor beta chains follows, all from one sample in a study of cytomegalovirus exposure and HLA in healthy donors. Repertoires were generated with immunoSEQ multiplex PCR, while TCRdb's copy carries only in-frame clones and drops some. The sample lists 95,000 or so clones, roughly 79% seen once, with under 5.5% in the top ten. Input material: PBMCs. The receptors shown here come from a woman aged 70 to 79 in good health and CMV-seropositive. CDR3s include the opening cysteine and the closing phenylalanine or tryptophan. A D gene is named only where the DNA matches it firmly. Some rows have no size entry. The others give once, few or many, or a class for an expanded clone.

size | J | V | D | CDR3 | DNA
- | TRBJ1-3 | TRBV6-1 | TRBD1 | CASRQGPISGNTIYF | TGTGCCAGTCGACAGGGGCCCATCTCTGGAAACACCATATATTTT
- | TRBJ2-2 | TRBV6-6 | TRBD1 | CASSQTGGSTGELFF | TGTGCCAGCAGTCAGACAGGGGGCAGCACCGGGGAGCTGTTTTTT
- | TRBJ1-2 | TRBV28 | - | CASSSRTSLNYGYTF | TGTGCCAGCAGTTCAAGGACATCACTCAACTATGGCTACACCTTC
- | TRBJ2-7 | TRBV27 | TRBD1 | CASSPSTGGNEQYF | TGTGCCAGCAGTCCCTCGACAGGGGGGAACGAGCAGTACTTC
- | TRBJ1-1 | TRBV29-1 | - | CSVARRGAEAFF | TGCAGCGTTGCCAGGCGGGGAGCTGAAGCTTTCTTT
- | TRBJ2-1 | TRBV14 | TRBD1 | CASRPGGSYNEQFF | TGTGCCAGCAGGCCAGGGGGATCCTACAATGAGCAGTTCTTC
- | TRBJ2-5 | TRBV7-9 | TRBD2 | CASGEGWEDQETQYF | TGTGCCAGCGGGGAGGGGTGGGAAGACCAAGAGACCCAGTACTTC
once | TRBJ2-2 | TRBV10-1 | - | CASSGSGIGELFF | TGCGCCAGCAGTGGATCAGGGATCGGGGAGCTGTTTTTT
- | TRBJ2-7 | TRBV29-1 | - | CSARHLGPYEQYF | TGCAGCGCCCGACACCTGGGGCCCTACGAGCAGTACTTC
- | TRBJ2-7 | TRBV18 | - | CASSPSWGEIEQYF | TGTGCCAGCTCACCATCGTGGGGGGAGATCGAGCAGTACTTC
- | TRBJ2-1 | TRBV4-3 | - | CASSQDEGGRYNEQFF | TGCGCCAGCAGCCAAGATGAAGGCGGAAGATACAATGAGCAGTTCTTC
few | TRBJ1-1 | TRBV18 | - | CASSSRGHTEAFF | TGTGCCAGCTCATCCAGGGGTCACACTGAAGCTTTCTTT
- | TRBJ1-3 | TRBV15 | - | CATSEGPNRASGNTIYF | TGTGCCACCAGCGAAGGGCCTAACAGGGCATCTGGAAACACCATATATTTT
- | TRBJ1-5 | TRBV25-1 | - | CASSEYWGQSNQPQHF | TGTGCCAGCAGTGAATATTGGGGCCAGAGCAATCAGCCCCAGCATTTT
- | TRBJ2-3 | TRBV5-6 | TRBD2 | CASSFGLVSTDTQYF | TGTGCCAGCAGCTTCGGACTAGTTAGCACAGATACGCAGTATTTT
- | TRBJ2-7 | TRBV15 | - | CATSRDPSTYEQYF | TGTGCCACCAGCAGAGACCCTAGCACCTACGAGCAGTACTTC
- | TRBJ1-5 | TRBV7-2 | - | CASSFRGNQPQHF | TGTGCCAGCAGCTTTAGGGGTAATCAGCCCCAGCATTTT
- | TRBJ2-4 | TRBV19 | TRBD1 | CASRGGQFRGLAKNIQYF | TGTGCCAGTAGAGGGGGACAGTTCAGGGGCCTAGCCAAAAACATTCAGTACTTC
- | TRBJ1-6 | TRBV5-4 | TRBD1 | CASSSATGESYNSPLHF | TGTGCCAGCAGCTCGGCTACAGGGGAATCCTATAATTCACCCCTCCACTTT
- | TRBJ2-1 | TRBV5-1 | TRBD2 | CASSPGLAGLPSYNEQFF | TGCGCCAGCAGCCCGGGACTAGCGGGACTCCCCTCCTACAATGAGCAGTTCTTC
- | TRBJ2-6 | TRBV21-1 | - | CASSVQGPTNAGANVLTF | TGTGCCAGCAGCGTACAGGGTCCTACCAACGCTGGGGCCAACGTCCTGACTTTC
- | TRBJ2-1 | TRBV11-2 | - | CASGAVGSSYNEQFF | TGTGCCAGCGGTGCAGTAGGGAGCTCCTACAATGAGCAGTTCTTC
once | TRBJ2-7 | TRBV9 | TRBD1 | CASSVAGTALTYEQYF | TGTGCCAGCAGCGTTGCCGGGACAGCGTTGACCTACGAGCAGTACTTC
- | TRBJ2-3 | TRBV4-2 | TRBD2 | CASSQEPGGLTDTQYF | TGTGCCAGCAGCCAGGAACCGGGAGGACTCACAGATACGCAGTATTTT
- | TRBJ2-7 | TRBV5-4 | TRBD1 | CASSSDRAYEQYF | TGTGCCAGCAGCTCAGACAGGGCCTACGAGCAGTACTTC
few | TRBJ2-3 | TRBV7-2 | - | CASSLGHSTDTQYF | TGTGCCAGCAGCCTGGGACACTCCACAGATACGCAGTATTTT
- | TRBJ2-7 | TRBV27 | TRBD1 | CASRPSPGTGGYYEQYF | TGTGCCAGCAGACCTTCACCCGGGACAGGGGGATACTACGAGCAGTACTTC
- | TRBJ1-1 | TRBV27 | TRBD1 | CASRGQGAGNTEAFF | TGTGCCAGCAGGGGACAGGGGGCGGGGAACACTGAAGCTTTCTTT
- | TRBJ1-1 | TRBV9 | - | CASSVAKNTEAFF | TGTGCCAGCAGCGTAGCCAAGAACACTGAAGCTTTCTTT
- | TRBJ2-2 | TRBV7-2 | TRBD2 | CASSLAGATGELFF | TGTGCCAGCAGCCTAGCGGGAGCCACCGGGGAGCTGTTTTTT
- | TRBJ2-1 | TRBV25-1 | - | CASQAPGLQLGEQFF | TGTGCCAGCCAGGCCCCGGGACTTCAGTTAGGTGAGCAGTTCTTC
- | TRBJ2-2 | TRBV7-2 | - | CASSHTTQSKARAGELFF | TGTGCCAGCAGCCACACCACTCAATCGAAGGCTAGAGCCGGGGAGCTGTTTTTT
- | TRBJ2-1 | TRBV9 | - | CASRPGTKYNEQFF | TGTGCCAGCAGGCCGGGAACCAAATACAATGAGCAGTTCTTC
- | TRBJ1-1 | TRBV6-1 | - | CASSGQKNTEAFF | TGTGCCAGCAGTGGCCAGAAGAACACTGAAGCTTTCTTT
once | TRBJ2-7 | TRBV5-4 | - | CASSLSRGGSYEQYF | TGTGCCAGCAGCTTGTCCCGAGGGGGTTCCTACGAGCAGTACTTC
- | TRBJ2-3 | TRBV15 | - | CATSSEKSTTQYF | TGTGCCACCAGCAGTGAAAAAAGCACCACGCAGTATTTT
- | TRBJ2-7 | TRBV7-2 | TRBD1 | CASSHDRGYEQYF | TGTGCCAGCAGCCATGACAGGGGCTACGAGCAGTACTTC
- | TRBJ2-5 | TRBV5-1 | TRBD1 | CASSVTGGRETQYF | TGCGCCAGCAGCGTGACAGGGGGAAGGGAGACCCAGTACTTC
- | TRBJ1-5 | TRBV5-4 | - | CASSFDPGGNQPQHF | TGTGCCAGCAGCTTTGATCCGGGGGGCAATCAGCCCCAGCATTTT
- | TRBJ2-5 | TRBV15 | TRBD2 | CATSRGSGSAETQYF | TGTGCCACCAGCAGAGGTAGCGGGAGTGCGGAGACCCAGTACTTC
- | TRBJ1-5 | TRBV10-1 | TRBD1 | CASGSGQGNQPQHF | TGCGCCAGCGGATCGGGACAGGGAAATCAGCCCCAGCATTTT
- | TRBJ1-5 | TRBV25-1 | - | CATSSWVEDQPQHF | TGTGCCACCTCGAGTTGGGTGGAGGATCAGCCCCAGCATTTT
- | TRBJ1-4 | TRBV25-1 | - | CASSDLKGATNEKLFF | TGTGCCAGCAGTGATCTCAAGGGAGCAACTAATGAAAAACTGTTTTTT
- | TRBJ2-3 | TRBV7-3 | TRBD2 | CASSLQAGFSTDTQYF | TGTGCCAGCAGCTTACAAGCGGGATTTTCCACAGATACGCAGTATTTT
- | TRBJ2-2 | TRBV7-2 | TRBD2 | CASSLLGSGIGTGELFF | TGTGCCAGCAGCTTATTGGGTAGCGGGATAGGCACCGGGGAGCTGTTTTTT
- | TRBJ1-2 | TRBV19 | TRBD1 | CASSPNPGQSYGYTF | TGTGCCAGTAGCCCGAATCCGGGACAGAGCTATGGCTACACCTTC
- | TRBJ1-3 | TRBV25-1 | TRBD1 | CASSLDRAGNTIYF | TGTGCCAGCAGTTTGGACAGGGCTGGAAACACCATATATTTT
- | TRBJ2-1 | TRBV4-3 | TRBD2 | CASSQTLAGVGQFF | TGCGCCAGCAGCCAAACACTAGCGGGAGTTGGGCAGTTCTTC
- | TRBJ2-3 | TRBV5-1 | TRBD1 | CASSLGGQATSTDTQYF | TGCGCCAGCAGCTTGGGCGGACAGGCTACTAGCACAGATACGCAGTATTTT
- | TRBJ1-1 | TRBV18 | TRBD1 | CASSPSRGPNTEAFF | TGTGCCAGCTCACCATCCAGGGGGCCGAACACTGAAGCTTTCTTT
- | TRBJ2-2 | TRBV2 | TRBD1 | CASSGQGYTGELFF | TGTGCCAGCAGTGGACAGGGTTACACCGGGGAGCTGTTTTTT
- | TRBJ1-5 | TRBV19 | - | CASSWASYGNQPQHF | TGTGCCAGTAGCTGGGCGTCCTATGGCAATCAGCCCCAGCATTTT
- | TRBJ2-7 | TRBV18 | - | CASSSDSYSYEQYF | TGTGCCAGCTCATCTGACAGTTACTCCTACGAGCAGTACTTC
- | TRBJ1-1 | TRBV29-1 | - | CSVSPRGGTEAFF | TGCAGCGTTTCACCTAGAGGTGGGACTGAAGCTTTCTTT
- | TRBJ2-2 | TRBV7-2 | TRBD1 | CASRSPGQRPGELFF | TGTGCCAGCAGATCACCGGGACAGCGACCCGGGGAGCTGTTTTTT
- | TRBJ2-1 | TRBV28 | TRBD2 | CASSSAGTRAGDEQFF | TGTGCCAGCAGTTCGGCCGGGACTAGAGCAGGGGATGAGCAGTTCTTC
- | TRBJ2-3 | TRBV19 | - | CASRMQGSTDTQYF | TGTGCCAGTAGAATGCAGGGGAGCACAGATACGCAGTATTTT
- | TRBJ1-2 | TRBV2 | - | CASREGGGYTF | TGTGCCAGCAGGGAGGGAGGGGGCTACACCTTC
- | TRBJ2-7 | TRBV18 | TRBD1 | CASSEGQGAYEQYF | TGTGCCAGCTCGGAAGGACAGGGGGCGTACGAGCAGTACTTC
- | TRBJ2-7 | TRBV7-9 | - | CASSLRQEPYEQYF | TGTGCCAGCAGCTTACGACAGGAGCCCTACGAGCAGTACTTC